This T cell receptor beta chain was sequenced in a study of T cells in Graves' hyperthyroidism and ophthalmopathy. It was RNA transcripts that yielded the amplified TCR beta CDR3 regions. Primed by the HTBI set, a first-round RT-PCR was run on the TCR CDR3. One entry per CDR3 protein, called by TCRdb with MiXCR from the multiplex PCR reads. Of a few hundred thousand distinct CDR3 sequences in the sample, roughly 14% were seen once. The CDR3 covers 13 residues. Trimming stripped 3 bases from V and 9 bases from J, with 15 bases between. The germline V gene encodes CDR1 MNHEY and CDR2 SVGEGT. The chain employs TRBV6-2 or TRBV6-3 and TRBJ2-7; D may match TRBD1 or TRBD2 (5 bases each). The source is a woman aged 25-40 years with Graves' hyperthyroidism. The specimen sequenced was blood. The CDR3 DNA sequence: TGTGCCAGCAGTTATGAGTTGGGGACGGGGCAGTACTTC. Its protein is CASSYELGTGQYF.